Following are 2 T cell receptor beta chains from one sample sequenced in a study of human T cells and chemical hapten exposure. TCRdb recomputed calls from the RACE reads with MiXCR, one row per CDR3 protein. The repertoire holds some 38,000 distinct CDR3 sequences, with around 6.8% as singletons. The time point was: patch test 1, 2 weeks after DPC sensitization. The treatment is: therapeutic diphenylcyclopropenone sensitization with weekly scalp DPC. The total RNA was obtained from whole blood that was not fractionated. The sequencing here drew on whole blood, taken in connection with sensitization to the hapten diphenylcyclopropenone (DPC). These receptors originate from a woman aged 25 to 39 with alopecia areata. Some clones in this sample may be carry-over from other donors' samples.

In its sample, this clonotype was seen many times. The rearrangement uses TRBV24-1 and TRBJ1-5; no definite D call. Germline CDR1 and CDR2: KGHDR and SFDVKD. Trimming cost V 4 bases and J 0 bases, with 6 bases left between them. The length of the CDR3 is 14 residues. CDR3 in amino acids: CATSDSDSNQPQHF. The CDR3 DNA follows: TGTGCCACCAGTGACTCGGATAGCAATCAGCCCCAGCATTTT.

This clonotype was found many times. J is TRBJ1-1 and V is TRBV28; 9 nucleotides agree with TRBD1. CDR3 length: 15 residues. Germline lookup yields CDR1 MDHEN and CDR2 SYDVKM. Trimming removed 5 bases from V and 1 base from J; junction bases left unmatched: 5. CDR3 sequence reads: CASSPQGAGNTEAFF. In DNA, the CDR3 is TGTGCCAGCAGTCCACAGGGGGCTGGGAACACTGAAGCTTTCTTT. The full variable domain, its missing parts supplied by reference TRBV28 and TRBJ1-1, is DVKVTQSSRYLVKRTGEKVFLECVQDMDHENMFWYRQDPGLGLRLIYFSYDVKMKEKGDIPEGYSVSREKKERFSLILESASTNQTSMYLCASSPQGAGNTEAFFGQGTRLTVV.